This T cell receptor (beta chain) was observed in a study of Ad26.COV2.S vaccination and SARS-CoV-2 variants (dated by TCRdb to the early 2020s). At the level of the whole study: Donors in the vaccine arm were drawn from COV1001, a multicentre, randomized, double-blind, placebo-controlled phase I-IIa trial testing Ad26.COV2.S in healthy adults. Participants in the trial were split at random into five groups of five each, receiving low-dose or high-dose Ad26.COV2.S once or twice, or else placebo on both occasions. Blinding of investigators to trial group allocation was maintained during experiments and outcome assessment. A total of 32 samples were included in the TCR-sequenced set, comprising roughly 19 Ad26.COV2.S vaccine recipients, 5 placebo recipients and 8 SARS-CoV-2 convalescent individuals. The specificity and breadth of SARS-CoV-2-reactive T cell receptors after Ad26.COV2.S vaccination were assessed by TCRbeta repertoire sequencing. Ad26.COV2.S was administered intramuscularly at 5 x 10^10 or 1 x 10^11 viral particles, either as a single shot or as two shots given 56 days apart.

Points on this clone: Its specific antigen is unknown. Within one base of it there is no much larger clone, and no base qualities were kept.

TCRbeta CDR3 regions were sequenced with the immunoSEQ Assay. After extraction, genomic DNA underwent amplification by bias-controlled multiplex PCR, followed by high-throughput sequencing. The source study handled its data this way. To quantify the absolute abundance of every unique TCRbeta CDR3 region, sequences were collapsed and filtered. Usable DNA was measured by amplifying reference genes present in all nucleated cells, and TCRbeta template counts were normalized to that usable DNA to estimate T cell fraction. Repertoire TCRs were annotated as SARS-CoV-2-specific when V gene, CDR3 amino acid sequence and J gene were exactly matched to a known reactive TCR set. The reference SARS-CoV-2 TCR set was obtained from MIRA and was filtered for enrichment in COVID-19-positive ImmuneCODE repertoires, whereby public or cross-reactive TCRs were removed. Using the MIRA antigens, annotated TCRs were further analysed by specific ORF or by position within an ORF. Depth was the summed frequency of annotated unique rearrangements, while breadth was defined as annotated unique rearrangements over total unique productive rearrangements. Two-sided Wilcoxon rank-sum tests were applied when comparing TCR breadth between groups. What TCRdb holds here is the immuneACCESS table cut down to in-frame rearrangements. Part of the clones is not present; checked against another copy, under half of the missing clones reflect an unresolved V gene, and the others are unexplained. For V, J and clone size, that table is used; D and trimming come from the DNA. Within this sample are hundreds of thousands of clones, with 80% to 90% of them counted one time only. Around 4.5% of the sample is held by the ten biggest clonotypes.

The label giving this sample's treatment or condition can be read as: some 20 received Ad26.COV2.S at low or high dose, single or two shots; roughly five received placebo; per-sample allocation not given. For vaccine and placebo recipients, the sequenced repertoires came from samples collected on day 63 after the first injection. In Cohort 1b, fewer than 30 adults aged 18-55 years were enrolled at a single site in Boston, USA, between 29 July and 7 August 2020. Ad26.COV2.S consisted of a replication-incompetent adenovirus type 26 vector by which a prefusion-stabilized SARS-CoV-2 spike protein from the original Wuhan strain was expressed. The investigation overall reported the following: After vaccination, substantial breadth of spike-specific CD8+ and CD4+ T cell responses was reported. Vaccine and placebo recipients had comparable non-spike TCR breadth, which fits with the vaccine containing only spike. The authors noted that the TCR breadth and depth analyses may have underestimated total T cell responses. Spike-specific TCR breadth was higher in Ad26.COV2.S recipients than in placebo recipients (P = 0.0014). The study lacked the statistical power to compare responses across vaccine doses or regimens.

Material: peripheral blood, obtained in a trial of Ad26.COV2.S vaccine versus placebo. The sequence was collected from a person aged 18 to 59 who received the Ad26.COV2.S COVID-19 vaccine or a placebo.

The CDR3 is CASSQGQGGYEQYF. The DNA is TGTGCCAGCAGCCAAGGACAGGGGGGGTACGAGCAGTACTTC. The V and J genes are TRBV3-1 (or the pseudogene TRBV3-2) and TRBJ2-7; 9 middle bases align to TRBD1. From its cysteine to its phenylalanine, the CDR3 spans 14 amino acids. Here the CDR3 DNA is all that survives: 42 bases in frame from base 1. In the germline V gene (reference sequence), CDR1 corresponds to LGHDT and CDR2 to YNNKEL. V has 1 base trimmed and J has 4 bases trimmed; junction bases matching no gene number 2.